The 32 T cell receptor beta chains below all came from one sample that was sequenced in a study of spatial heterogeneity in lung cancer. Overall study results and limits: Tumor mutation count correlated with how many alpha and beta TCRs expanded intratumorally.

These receptors lack a known antigen. Regarding time point: sample taken at primary tumor resection. TCRdb used MiXCR to reprocess the 5' RACE reads, holding one entry per CDR3 protein. The table has approximately 9,700 distinct CDR3 sequences, approximately 8.3% seen once. The specimen was lung tumor tissue, collected at surgery. These receptors all stem from a female donor with early-stage non-small cell lung cancer.

V gene TRBV28 combines with J gene TRBJ2-6; 7 bases align to TRBD2. Per the germline V gene, CDR1 is MDHEN and CDR2 is SYDVKM. The junction had 8 bases not matched to a gene; V was cut back by 11 bases and J by 4 bases. The CDR3 contains 14 residues. The CDR3 DNA is TGTGCCTCCAGGCGGGAGACAGGGGCCAACGTCCTGACTTTC. Its protein product is CASRRETGANVLTF.

By its share, this clonotype is medium-sized (0.01 to 0.1%). This chain links TRBV4-2 with TRBJ1-1; TRBD1 matches 8 bases. Unmatched junction bases numbered 9, after V lost 6 bases and J lost 3 bases. This CDR3 contains 15 residues. The V gene's germline CDR1 is LGHNA and CDR2 YNFKEQ. Written as DNA, the CDR3 is TGTGCCAGCAGGCGAGGACAGGGAGGGTACACTGAAGCTTTCTTT. This encodes CASRRGQGGYTEAFF.

This clonotype is medium-sized (0.01 to 0.1%) by share. The gene calls are TRBV20-1 and TRBJ1-5; D not resolved. The CDR3 is 12 amino acids. V lost 4 bases, J lost 2 bases, and 6 bases lay in between. The germline gives CDR1 DFQATT, CDR2 SNEGSKA (reference sequence). DNA for the CDR3: TGCAGTGCTACGGGAGGCAATCAGCCCCAGCATTTT. Amino acids: CSATGGNQPQHF.

The rearrangement joins TRBV3-1 to TRBJ2-2, with D maybe TRBD1 (6 bases). The CDR3 is made up of 15 amino acids. Germline CDR1 reads LGHDT; CDR2 reads YNNKEL (reference sequence). Trimming shortened V by 10 bases and J by 2 bases, and 17 bases separated the two germline ends. In DNA, the CDR3 is TGTGCCACGATCCCGGGACATACAAACACCGGGGAGCTGTTTTTT. Translating gives CATIPGHTNTGELFF.

This clonotype was counted at least ten times. V and J are TRBV12-3 or TRBV12-4 and TRBJ2-7; 10 bases fit TRBD2. The CDR3 is 14 amino acids. Trimming took 2 bases from V and 2 from J; bases not matched to a gene: 0. The CDR3 sequence is CASSLLAGAYEQYF. CDR3 DNA: TGTGCCAGCAGTTTACTAGCGGGAGCCTACGAGCAGTACTTC.

In this sample, this clonotype turned up many times. The chain carries TRBV20-1 and TRBJ2-2; D is perhaps TRBD1 or TRBD2 (6 bases each). Germline V CDR1 and CDR2: DFQATT, SNEGSKA (reference sequence). This CDR3 contains 16 residues. Trimming shortened V by 1 base and J by 4 bases, and 16 bases separated the two germline ends. The CDR3 spells CSARAGGGRGTGELFF. The DNA of the CDR3 is TGCAGTGCTAGAGCTGGTGGGGGGCGGGGCACCGGGGAGCTGTTTTTT.

By share, this clonotype counts as medium-sized. The chain links TRBV6-5 to TRBJ2-7; D is unresolved. V was clipped by 0 bases and J by 3 bases, with 9 bases between them. Germline values: CDR1 MNHEY, CDR2 SVGAGI. The CDR3 covers 14 residues. As DNA, the CDR3 is TGTGCCAGCAGTTACTCGGATGGGCGCTACGAGCAGTACTTC. This codes for CASSYSDGRYEQYF.

This clonotype has at least ten counts. V gene TRBV6-2 or TRBV6-3 combines with J gene TRBJ2-5; no reliable D call. The CDR3 spans 15 residues. The V end was cut by 0 bases, the J end by 7 bases, with 15 bases between. The V gene's germline CDR1 is MNHEY and CDR2 SVGEGT. The CDR3 DNA is TGTGCCAGCAGTTACTCGATGCCGGGTTTGGGGACCCAGTACTTC. Protein sequence: CASSYSMPGLGTQYF.

This clonotype is medium-sized (0.01 to 0.1%) in the sample. This rearrangement joins TRBV28 to TRBJ1-1; D remains unclear. Trimming removed 2 bases at V and 7 bases at J, with 8 bases between. CDR1 is MDHEN and CDR2 is SYDVKM in the germline V gene. The CDR3 loop spans 12 amino acids. CDR3 nucleotide sequence: TGTGCCAGCAGTTTACCCCGCATTGAAGCTTTCTTT. Protein sequence: CASSLPRIEAFF.

The sample holds a few counts of this clonotype. The genes are TRBV28 and TRBJ1-2; TRBD1 is a possible D gene (6 bases). The CDR3 length is 14 residues. The germline V and J ends were trimmed by 6 bases and 3 bases, with 14 bases remaining between them. Germline V gene lookup returns CDR1 MDHEN and CDR2 SYDVKM. CDR3 DNA sequence: TGTGCCAGCAGGGAGGGTGGGGGCGACTATGGCTACACCTTC. Translated, it gives CASREGGGDYGYTF.

The sample holds many counts of this clonotype. The chain couples TRBV28 to TRBJ1-4, with a possible D match to TRBD1 (6 bases). CDR1 is MDHEN, CDR2 SYDVKM, per germline. This CDR3 contains 14 residues. V was cut by 2 bases and J by 8 bases, with 12 bases left in between. The CDR3 DNA reads TGTGCCAGCAGTTTAGGGGGGGCCGGGGAAAAACTGTTTTTT. Translated: CASSLGGAGEKLFF.

The chain recombines TRBV7-2 with TRBJ2-3; D perhaps matches TRBD2 (7 bases). The CDR3 consists of 16 residues. V was trimmed by 2 bases and J by 1 base, leaving 13 bases between them. Per germline, CDR1 SGHTA and CDR2 FQGNSA. In DNA form, the CDR3 reads TGTGCCAGCAGCTTACTGGGGGGGCTCGGCACAGATACGCAGTATTTT. This sequence encodes CASSLLGGLGTDTQYF.

This CDR3 is CASRLNSSPSTEQYF. CDR3 nucleotide sequence: TGCGCCAGCAGGTTGAACAGCTCCCCTTCAACCGAGCAGTACTTC. The V call is TRBV10-2, the J call TRBJ2-7; D is ambiguous. This CDR3 has 15 amino acids. Trimming removed 6 bases at V and 6 bases at J, with 21 bases between. The germline gives CDR1 WSHSY, CDR2 SAAADI.

The chain recombines TRBV12-3 or TRBV12-4 with TRBJ1-4, with 10 bases that match TRBD1. This CDR3 is built from 16 residues. Losses at the gene ends were 5 bases for V and 0 bases for J; bases not matched to a gene: 3. The DNA of the CDR3 is TGTGCCAGCAGTACCGGACAGGGGGCAACTAATGAAAAACTGTTTTTT. It translates to CASSTGQGATNEKLFF.

The chain employs TRBV7-9 and TRBJ2-5, with a tentative D call TRBD1 (6 bases). The CDR3 is 16 residues long. Germline V CDR1 and CDR2: SEHNR, FQNEAQ (reference sequence). V dropped 6 bases and J dropped 3 bases, with 20 bases sitting between them. The CDR3 loop is CASSFSRKGQEETQYF. The CDR3 bases are TGTGCCAGCAGTTTCTCGAGAAAGGGACAAGAAGAGACCCAGTACTTC.

This clonotype was picked up many times. The chain combines TRBV19 with TRBJ2-7; D remains unclear. V lost 3 bases and J 0 bases, leaving 6 bases between the germline ends. There are 13 residues in the CDR3. The germline V gene encodes CDR1 LNHDA and CDR2 SQIVND (reference sequence). The CDR3 DNA follows: TGTGCCAGTAGTATCCCAGGCTCCTACGAGCAGTACTTC. It translates to CASSIPGSYEQYF.

This clonotype is classed as medium-sized. This chain uses TRBV7-2 with TRBJ2-3; a possible D gene is TRBD2 (7 bases). CDR1 and CDR2 from the germline V gene are SGHTA and FQGNSA. CDR3 length: 15 amino acids. Trimming stripped 2 bases from V and 6 bases from J, with 15 bases between. CDR3 in DNA: TGTGCCAGCAGCTTATCCCGGGGGGCAGGGGATACGCAGTATTTT. As protein: CASSLSRGAGDTQYF.

The gene calls are TRBV5-1 and TRBJ2-6; D remains unclear. The CDR3 is made up of 15 amino acids. The germline V gene encodes CDR1 SGHRS and CDR2 YFSETQ. Between the trimmed V and J ends, which lost 0 bases and 2 bases, there was a span of 6 bases. The CDR3 DNA follows: TGCGCCAGCAGCTTGGAGGTCGCTGGGGCCAACGTCCTGACTTTC. Encoded protein: CASSLEVAGANVLTF.

This chain connects TRBV5-1 to TRBJ2-2; D gene ambiguous. Germline loops: CDR1 SGHRS, CDR2 YFSETQ. The CDR3 is made up of 15 amino acids. V lost 0 bases and J 2 bases, leaving 8 bases between the germline ends. CDR3: CASSLGRFNTGELFF. CDR3 DNA: TGCGCCAGCAGCTTGGGCAGATTCAACACCGGGGAGCTGTTTTTT.

This sequence joins TRBV9 and TRBJ2-3; 9 bases line up with TRBD2. Germline values: CDR1 SGDLS, CDR2 YYNGEE. J gave up 5 bases and V 0 bases, and 4 bases lay outside the gene matches. The CDR3 contains 15 residues. The CDR3 DNA is TGTGCCAGCAGCGTAGATAGCGGGGGCGTAGATACGCAGTATTTT. Its translation is CASSVDSGGVDTQYF.

This clonotype has at least ten counts. V is TRBV11-3 and J is TRBJ2-7, with D possibly called TRBD1 or TRBD2 (6 bases each). V lost 5 bases, J lost 3 bases, and 20 bases lay in between. The CDR3 covers 16 residues. From germline, CDR1 is SGHNT and CDR2 YENEEA. The CDR3 bases are TGTGCCAGCAGCCCCGGGGGACACCTAGCAGACTACGAGCAGTACTTC. Protein: CASSPGGHLADYEQYF.

This clonotype has a handful of counts. This chain joins TRBV28 and TRBJ1-1; D possibly corresponds to TRBD1 (6 bases). The CDR3 has 17 residues. V shed 3 bases and J shed 0 bases, with 17 bases lying between them. Germline V gene sequence: CDR1 MDHEN, CDR2 SYDVKM. The DNA for the CDR3 is TGTGCCAGCAGTTTCGCAGGGGTCCCGATCTTGAACACTGAAGCTTTCTTT. It codes for CASSFAGVPILNTEAFF. The full variable domain, with the rest looked up from reference TRBV28 and TRBJ1-1, is DVKVTQSSRYLVKRTGEKVFLECVQDMDHENMFWYRQDPGLGLRLIYFSYDVKMKEKGDIPEGYSVSREKKERFSLILESASTNQTSMYLCASSFAGVPILNTEAFFGQGTRLTVV.

This clonotype turned up a few times. The CDR3 loop is CASSLLGGTEAFF. The CDR3 DNA sequence: TGCGCCAGCAGCCTCCTTGGGGGGACTGAAGCTTTCTTT. The V and J genes are TRBV5-1 and TRBJ1-1, with a tentative D call TRBD1 (5 bases). The V gene lost 4 bases and the J gene lost 5 bases, with 12 bases spanning the gap. Germline CDR1 and CDR2: SGHRS and YFSETQ. This CDR3 has 13 amino acids.

This clonotype was recorded many times. The chain joins TRBV12-3 or TRBV12-4 to TRBJ2-3; D not certain. V lost 0 bases and J 2 bases, leaving 6 bases between the germline ends. The CDR3 runs 14 residues. The CDR3 DNA is TGTGCCAGCAGTTTAGCCTTATACACAGATACGCAGTATTTT. Amino acid sequence: CASSLALYTDTQYF.

The CDR3 coding sequence is TGTGCCATCAGTGGCGCGGGGGAACCGTGGAACACAGATACGCAGTATTTT. Translation: CAISGAGEPWNTDTQYF. The V gene is TRBV10-3, the J gene TRBJ2-3; 7 bases match TRBD2. The CDR3 is 17 amino acids. The germline CDR1 and CDR2 sequences are ENHRY and SYGVKD. Unmatched junction bases numbered 12, after V lost 4 bases and J lost 2 bases.

This clonotype was observed a few times. The genes are TRBV20-1 and TRBJ2-5; a weak D match, TRBD2 (5 bases). This CDR3 is built from 15 residues. Germline CDR1 and CDR2: DFQATT and SNEGSKA (reference sequence). The ends were cut back, 0 bases at V and 4 bases at J, with 15 bases in the middle. The CDR3 nucleotides read TGCAGTGCTAGAGATCCCCTCCTCGGGGTAGAGACCCAGTACTTC. Protein product: CSARDPLLGVETQYF.

This clonotype is labeled medium-sized. The genes are TRBV6-1 and TRBJ2-5; no clear D gene. Germline V gives CDR1 MNHNS, CDR2 SASEGT. The ends were cut back, 0 bases at V and 2 bases at J, with 10 bases in the middle. This CDR3 comprises 15 residues. The CDR3 region is CASSEAGWAQETQYF. CDR3 sequence (DNA): TGTGCCAGCAGTGAAGCTGGATGGGCTCAAGAGACCCAGTACTTC.

This chain connects TRBV3-1 to TRBJ2-5; the D gene is possibly TRBD2 (5 bases). Germline V gene lookup returns CDR1 LGHDT and CDR2 YNNKEL (reference sequence). The ends were cut back, 0 bases at V and 4 bases at J, with 9 bases in the middle. The CDR3 is made up of 14 amino acids. The CDR3 here is CASSQEILAETQYF. The CDR3 bases are TGTGCCAGCAGCCAAGAAATTCTAGCAGAGACCCAGTACTTC.

This clonotype was seen only a few times. The chain employs TRBV20-1 and TRBJ1-2; D is undetermined. The germline CDR1 and CDR2 sequences are DFQATT and SNEGSKA (reference sequence). The CDR3 has 11 amino acids. Trimming removed 3 bases from V and 7 bases from J, with 9 bases in between. The CDR3 loop reads CSASDGFGYTF. CDR3 nucleotides: TGCAGTGCTAGTGACGGGTTTGGCTACACCTTC.

This clonotype came up many times. The chain combines TRBV5-1 with TRBJ1-5, with D unresolved. Germline loops: CDR1 SGHRS, CDR2 YFSETQ. The length of the CDR3 is 15 residues. Deletions cut 0 bases from V and 4 bases from J, with 11 bases between. As DNA, the CDR3 is TGCGCCAGCAGCTTGGCCAAGGTCGAGAATCAGCCCCAGCATTTT. Protein product: CASSLAKVENQPQHF.

Relative to its sample, this clonotype is medium-sized. The J gene is TRBJ2-5, the V gene TRBV20-1, with 13 positions matching TRBD2. After removal of 2 bases from V and 2 bases from J, the junction contained 2 bases not matched to a gene. Germline-derived CDR1 and CDR2 are DFQATT and SNEGSKA (reference sequence). The CDR3 contains 15 residues. CDR3 DNA: TGCAGTGCTAGAACTAGCGGGGGGGGTCAAGAGACCCAGTACTTC. It translates to CSARTSGGGQETQYF.

The genes are TRBV18 and TRBJ2-3; 8 nucleotides line up with TRBD2. V lost 3 bases to trimming and J lost 5 bases; unmatched junction nucleotides: 10. Per the germline V gene, CDR1 is KGHSH and CDR2 is LQKENI. The CDR3 extends over 16 amino acids. The CDR3 region has the DNA TGTGCCAGCTCACCCGGTAGCGGGGCGTTCATAGATACGCAGTATTTT. This translates into CASSPGSGAFIDTQYF.